This passage covers 8 T cell receptor beta chains from one sample sequenced in a study of T cell clones after liver transplantation. Only in-frame clones appear in the TCRdb table, and some are missing; sequencing was by immunoSEQ multiplex PCR. The data contain some 45,000 clones, approximately 86% of them seen just once; the ten biggest clones take up more than 2%. The input for sequencing was CD4+ T cells from blood, taken 24 months after liver transplant. The receptors stem from a human patient who received a liver transplant. Some T cells here may be from the graft donor.

The chain uses TRBV15 and TRBJ2-3; the D call may be TRBD1 or TRBD2 (5 bases each). The germline gives CDR1 LNHNV, CDR2 YYDKDF (reference sequence). Trimming shortened V by 4 bases and J by 9 bases, and 11 bases separated the two germline ends. The CDR3 loop spans 12 amino acids. The CDR3 sequence: CATSKGRDTQYF. The CDR3 nucleotides are TGTGCCACCAGCAAGGGGAGAGACACGCAGTATTTT.

This clone appeared a single time. J is TRBJ2-2 and V is TRBV6-5; 11 bases line up with TRBD2. CDR1 and CDR2 from the germline V gene are MNHEY and SVGAGI. V lost 8 bases, J lost 6 bases, and 5 bases stayed unmatched. The CDR3 is 14 residues long. The CDR3 coding sequence is TGTGCCAGCTCTGGACTAGCGGGCGCCGGGGAGCTGTTTTTT. Translated, it gives CASSGLAGAGELFF.

In this sample, this clone is medium-sized. V gene TRBV20-1 combines with J gene TRBJ1-1; no definite D call. CDR3 length: 11 residues. Trimming pared 6 bases from V and 1 base from J, leaving 6 bases between. The V gene's germline CDR1 is DFQATT and CDR2 SNEGSKA (reference sequence). CDR3 DNA: TGCAGTGCAACTAGGAACACTGAAGCTTTCTTT. It codes for CSATRNTEAFF.

The genes are TRBV13 and TRBJ2-1; 8 bases are a match to TRBD2. This CDR3 has 15 amino acids. Germline V gives CDR1 PRHDT, CDR2 FYEKMQ (reference sequence). V was pared by 2 bases and J by 7 bases, with 7 bases of the junction left unmatched. CDR3 protein: CASSLPGGPGNEQFF. CDR3 nucleotide sequence: TGTGCCAGCAGCTTACCGGGGGGGCCTGGAAATGAGCAGTTCTTC.

This chain connects TRBV11-2 to TRBJ1-5; D gene uncertain. The CDR3 is 15 amino acids. Germline V gene sequence: CDR1 SGHAT, CDR2 FQNNGV. V gave up 2 bases and J gave up 3 bases, with 11 bases separating them. CDR3 sequence reads: CASSLRGASNQPQHF. The CDR3, as DNA: TGTGCCAGCAGCTTACGCGGTGCGTCCAATCAGCCCCAGCATTTT.

The gene calls are TRBV9 and TRBJ2-6; TRBD1 might be the D (6 bases). The length of the CDR3 is 16 residues. V gave up 3 bases and J gave up 0 bases, with 10 bases separating them. CDR1 and CDR2 from the germline V gene are SGDLS and YYNGEE. CDR3 loop: CASSGTGLSGANVLTF. In DNA, the CDR3 is TGTGCCAGCAGCGGAACAGGGCTCTCTGGGGCCAACGTCCTGACTTTC.

The V and J genes are TRBV7-2 and TRBJ2-5; the D gene could be TRBD1 or TRBD2 (5 bases each). Germline CDR1 and CDR2: SGHTA and FQGNSA. The CDR3 contains 13 residues. The V and J ends lost 5 bases and 5 bases respectively, with 12 bases between them. CDR3 DNA sequence: TGTGCCAGCAGCAGGGGAAGGGAGGAGACCCAGTACTTC. It specifies CASSRGREETQYF.

V gene TRBV4-1 combines with J gene TRBJ1-2; 7 positions agree with TRBD1. Germline CDR1 and CDR2: MGHRA and YSYEKL. The CDR3 covers 15 residues. The trim removed 1 base at V and 2 bases at J, leaving 4 bases unmatched. The CDR3 nucleotides read TGCGCCAGCAGCCAAGGAGAAGGGGGCAACTATGGCTACACCTTC. Protein sequence: CASSQGEGGNYGYTF.